This T cell receptor (beta chain) was sequenced during a study of blood T cell repertoires in COVID-19. About the study: Sites across the United States, Italy and Spain contributed samples from acute and convalescent COVID-19. In each case, the material was cDNA or gDNA derived from T cells, B-cell-depleted T cells, or PBMCs.

The ends were cut back, 3 bases at V and 9 bases at J, with 14 bases in the middle. This CDR3 comprises 13 residues. Germline V gene sequence: CDR1 SGDLS, CDR2 YYNGEE. Original methodology: Estimation of nucleated cell counts relied on the amplification of reference gene primers. The table came from immunoSEQ multiplex PCR; TCRdb's copy has only in-frame clones and leaves some out. That table gives V, J and clone size, and the DNA gave D and trimming. The sample has approximately 97,000 clones; about 87% are singletons. Sequenced: peripheral blood. The receptor was derived from a man aged 50-60 years with active or convalescent COVID-19. The genes are TRBV9 and TRBJ2-3; D might be TRBD2 (6 bases). CDR3 loop: CASSARTEGTQYF. The DNA for the CDR3 is TGTGCCAGCAGCGCAAGGACGGAGGGGACGCAGTATTTT.